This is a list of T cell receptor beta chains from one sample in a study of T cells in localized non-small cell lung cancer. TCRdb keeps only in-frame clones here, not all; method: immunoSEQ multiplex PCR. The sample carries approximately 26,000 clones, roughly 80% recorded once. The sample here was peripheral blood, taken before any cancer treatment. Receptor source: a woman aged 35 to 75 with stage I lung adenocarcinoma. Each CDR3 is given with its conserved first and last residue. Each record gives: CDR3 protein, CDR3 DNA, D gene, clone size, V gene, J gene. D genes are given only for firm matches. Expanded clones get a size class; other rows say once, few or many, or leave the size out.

cdr3_aa: CASSRDRAGDTEAFF
cdr3_nt: TGCGCCAGCAGCCGGGACAGGGCCGGGGACACTGAAGCTTTCTTT
d_call: TRBD1
clone_size: -
v_call: TRBV5-1
j_call: TRBJ1-1

cdr3_aa: CASSRIENTEAFF
cdr3_nt: TGTGCCAGCTCTCGGATAGAGAACACTGAAGCTTTCTTT
d_call: -
clone_size: -
v_call: TRBV18
j_call: TRBJ1-1

cdr3_aa: CASSRLAGAAFSYNEQFF
cdr3_nt: TGTGCCAGCAGCCGACTAGCGGGGGCCGCCTTCTCCTACAATGAGCAGTTCTTC
d_call: TRBD2
clone_size: -
v_call: TRBV5-6
j_call: TRBJ2-1

cdr3_aa: CASSLQGKVSDEQFF
cdr3_nt: TGTGCCAGCAGTTTACAGGGGAAAGTTTCTGATGAGCAGTTCTTC
d_call: TRBD1
clone_size: -
v_call: TRBV6-6
j_call: TRBJ2-1

cdr3_aa: CASSPTGEQGYTF
cdr3_nt: TGTGCCAGCTCACCAACAGGGGAACAGGGCTACACCTTC
d_call: TRBD1
clone_size: -
v_call: TRBV18
j_call: TRBJ1-2

cdr3_aa: CASGLYLRGVNREAFF
cdr3_nt: TGTGCTAGTGGTCTTTACCTCAGGGGCGTCAATCGTGAAGCTTTCTTT
d_call: -
clone_size: once
v_call: TRBV12-5
j_call: TRBJ1-1

cdr3_aa: CASSSSDSGELFF
cdr3_nt: TGTGCCAGCAGTTCAAGTGATTCCGGGGAGCTGTTTTTT
d_call: -
clone_size: -
v_call: TRBV6-6
j_call: TRBJ2-2

cdr3_aa: CASSVAASGGLDTQYF
cdr3_nt: TGTGCCAGCAGCGTAGCTGCTAGCGGGGGGCTCGATACGCAGTATTTT
d_call: TRBD2
clone_size: -
v_call: TRBV9
j_call: TRBJ2-3

cdr3_aa: CASSLPGTGDSPLHF
cdr3_nt: TGTGCCAGCAGCTTGCCCGGGACAGGGGATTCACCCCTCCACTTT
d_call: TRBD1
clone_size: -
v_call: TRBV7-2
j_call: TRBJ1-6

cdr3_aa: CSGQGAETQYF
cdr3_nt: TGCAGCGGACAGGGGGCGGAGACCCAGTACTTC
d_call: TRBD1
clone_size: -
v_call: TRBV29-1
j_call: TRBJ2-5

cdr3_aa: CSVEEPRGNEQFF
cdr3_nt: TGCAGCGTTGAAGAGCCCCGAGGCAATGAGCAGTTCTTC
d_call: -
clone_size: few
v_call: TRBV29-1
j_call: TRBJ2-1

cdr3_aa: CASSHISTSTDTQYF
cdr3_nt: TGTGCCAGCAGTCACATTTCAACTAGCACAGATACGCAGTATTTT
d_call: -
clone_size: few
v_call: TRBV6-1
j_call: TRBJ2-3

cdr3_aa: CASSLSHRSLDTQYF
cdr3_nt: TGTGCCAGCAGCTTATCCCACAGGTCCTTGGATACGCAGTATTTT
d_call: -
clone_size: few
v_call: TRBV7-2
j_call: TRBJ2-3

cdr3_aa: CASALRAAGNEQFF
cdr3_nt: TGTGCCAGCGCCCTGAGAGCTGCCGGCAATGAGCAGTTCTTC
d_call: -
clone_size: -
v_call: TRBV21-1
j_call: TRBJ2-1

cdr3_aa: CASSFSSERRETQYF
cdr3_nt: TGTGCCAGCAGCTTCTCTAGCGAGAGGAGGGAGACCCAGTACTTC
d_call: -
clone_size: few
v_call: TRBV7-3
j_call: TRBJ2-5

cdr3_aa: CASSLGGTTGDSPLHF
cdr3_nt: TGTGCCAGCAGCTTGGGAGGGACAACTGGGGATTCACCCCTCCACTTT
d_call: -
clone_size: once
v_call: TRBV7-3
j_call: TRBJ1-6

cdr3_aa: CASSTGQSSGNTIYF
cdr3_nt: TGTGCCAGTAGTACGGGACAGAGCTCTGGAAACACCATATATTTT
d_call: TRBD1
clone_size: -
v_call: TRBV19
j_call: TRBJ1-3

cdr3_aa: CASSPLTLGLAEVATNEKLFF
cdr3_nt: TGTGCCAGCTCACCACTGACGCTGGGACTTGCCGAAGTGGCAACTAATGAAAAACTGTTTTTT
d_call: -
clone_size: once
v_call: TRBV18
j_call: TRBJ1-4

cdr3_aa: CAISQVWNTEAFF
cdr3_nt: TGTGCCATCTCCCAGGTATGGAACACTGAAGCTTTCTTT
d_call: -
clone_size: -
v_call: TRBV10-3
j_call: TRBJ1-1

cdr3_aa: CASTQVAGLNTEAFF
cdr3_nt: TGCGCCAGCACCCAAGTAGCAGGGTTGAACACTGAAGCTTTCTTT
d_call: -
clone_size: -
v_call: TRBV4-3
j_call: TRBJ1-1

cdr3_aa: CASSHPKHGPPGELFF
cdr3_nt: TGCGCCAGCAGCCACCCCAAACACGGACCCCCCGGGGAGCTGTTTTTT
d_call: -
clone_size: few
v_call: TRBV4-3
j_call: TRBJ2-2

cdr3_aa: CASSLRGFETQYF
cdr3_nt: TGTGCCAGCAGCCTACGGGGTTTCGAGACCCAGTACTTC
d_call: -
clone_size: once
v_call: TRBV14
j_call: TRBJ2-5

cdr3_aa: CASSLEGGAGDTQYF
cdr3_nt: TGCGCCAGCAGCTTGGAAGGGGGGGCTGGAGATACGCAGTATTTT
d_call: -
clone_size: -
v_call: TRBV5-1
j_call: TRBJ2-3

cdr3_aa: CASSIIPGLYQPQHF
cdr3_nt: TGTGCCAGTAGTATAATCCCCGGGTTGTACCAGCCCCAGCATTTT
d_call: -
clone_size: -
v_call: TRBV19
j_call: TRBJ1-5

cdr3_aa: CASSYDSSAANYGYTF
cdr3_nt: TGTGCCAGCAGTTACGACAGTTCGGCAGCTAACTATGGCTACACCTTC
d_call: -
clone_size: -
v_call: TRBV6-5
j_call: TRBJ1-2

cdr3_aa: CASSIVSKGFGYGYTF
cdr3_nt: TGTGCCAGTAGTATAGTTTCGAAGGGGTTTGGCTATGGCTACACCTTC
d_call: -
clone_size: -
v_call: TRBV19
j_call: TRBJ1-2

cdr3_aa: CASSLAGGPYNEQFF
cdr3_nt: TGTGCCAGCAGCTTAGCCGGGGGGCCCTACAATGAGCAGTTCTTC
d_call: -
clone_size: -
v_call: TRBV7-2
j_call: TRBJ2-1

cdr3_aa: CASRTGTGDLQGYGYTF
cdr3_nt: TGTGCCAGCAGGACCGGGACAGGGGACTTACAAGGGTATGGCTACACCTTC
d_call: TRBD1
clone_size: -
v_call: TRBV27
j_call: TRBJ1-2

cdr3_aa: CASSYRDTNYGYTF
cdr3_nt: TGTGCCAGCAGTTACCGTGACACAAACTATGGCTACACCTTC
d_call: -
clone_size: few
v_call: TRBV6-6
j_call: TRBJ1-2

cdr3_aa: CASRDTNTEAFF
cdr3_nt: TGTGCCAGCAGGGACACTAACACTGAAGCTTTCTTT
d_call: -
clone_size: -
v_call: TRBV6-5
j_call: TRBJ1-1

cdr3_aa: CASSQDTGTPGYTF
cdr3_nt: TGCGCCAGCAGCCAAGATACCGGGACACCTGGCTACACCTTC
d_call: -
clone_size: -
v_call: TRBV4-3
j_call: TRBJ1-2

cdr3_aa: CASSLGGTGEVGYTF
cdr3_nt: TGTGCCAGCAGCTTGGGGGGCACAGGGGAGGTTGGCTACACCTTC
d_call: TRBD1
clone_size: once
v_call: TRBV5-4
j_call: TRBJ1-2

cdr3_aa: CATSRASGGSNQPQHF
cdr3_nt: TGTGCCACCAGCAGAGCTTCGGGGGGTAGCAATCAGCCCCAGCATTTT
d_call: -
clone_size: -
v_call: TRBV15
j_call: TRBJ1-5

cdr3_aa: CASSDDTSRSWGTEAFF
cdr3_nt: TGTGCCAGCAGCGATGATACCTCACGCTCTTGGGGGACTGAAGCTTTCTTT
d_call: -
clone_size: -
v_call: TRBV5-4
j_call: TRBJ1-1

cdr3_aa: CASSSRDPVMGTQYF
cdr3_nt: TGTGCCAGCAGTTCCCGGGACCCTGTTATGGGAACGCAGTATTTT
d_call: -
clone_size: once
v_call: TRBV6-5
j_call: TRBJ2-3

cdr3_aa: CASSPMDRSTEAFF
cdr3_nt: TGTGCCAGTAGTCCTATGGACAGGAGCACTGAAGCTTTCTTT
d_call: TRBD1
clone_size: -
v_call: TRBV19
j_call: TRBJ1-1

cdr3_aa: CAWAPGQGYVQPQHF
cdr3_nt: TGTGCCTGGGCGCCGGGACAGGGATATGTTCAGCCCCAGCATTTT
d_call: TRBD1
clone_size: once
v_call: TRBV30
j_call: TRBJ1-5

cdr3_aa: CASSLEGEWDGYTF
cdr3_nt: TGTGCCAGCAGCTTAGAAGGGGAATGGGATGGCTACACCTTC
d_call: -
clone_size: few
v_call: TRBV11-3
j_call: TRBJ1-2

cdr3_aa: CAWTGGLYGYTF
cdr3_nt: TGTGCCTGGACAGGGGGACTCTATGGCTACACCTTC
d_call: TRBD1
clone_size: -
v_call: TRBV30
j_call: TRBJ1-2

cdr3_aa: CASSLGTTNNEKLFF
cdr3_nt: TGTGCCAGCAGCTTGGGCACAACCAATAATGAAAAACTGTTTTTT
d_call: -
clone_size: -
v_call: TRBV5-4
j_call: TRBJ1-4

cdr3_aa: CASSLGVGSSYNEQFF
cdr3_nt: TGTGCCAGCAGCTTAGGCGTGGGCAGCTCCTACAATGAGCAGTTCTTC
d_call: -
clone_size: once
v_call: TRBV7-2
j_call: TRBJ2-1

cdr3_aa: CASSPGQGAYEQYF
cdr3_nt: TGCGCCAGCAGCCCGGGACAGGGAGCCTACGAGCAGTACTTC
d_call: TRBD1
clone_size: -
v_call: TRBV5-1
j_call: TRBJ2-7

cdr3_aa: CASSWGLGGEKLFF
cdr3_nt: TGTGCCAGCAGTTGGGGCCTTGGAGGTGAAAAACTGTTTTTT
d_call: -
clone_size: -
v_call: TRBV6-5
j_call: TRBJ1-4

cdr3_aa: CASSSSTSGGASTDTQYF
cdr3_nt: TGTGCCAGCAGTTCCTCGACTAGCGGGGGTGCTAGCACAGATACGCAGTATTTT
d_call: TRBD2
clone_size: -
v_call: TRBV6-9
j_call: TRBJ2-3

cdr3_aa: CASSLTGETTDTQYF
cdr3_nt: TGTGCCAGCAGTTTAACGGGGGAGACCACAGATACGCAGTATTTT
d_call: -
clone_size: few
v_call: TRBV27
j_call: TRBJ2-3

cdr3_aa: CSALGGKYEQYF
cdr3_nt: TGCAGCGCCCTAGGGGGGAAGTACGAGCAGTACTTC
d_call: -
clone_size: -
v_call: TRBV29-1
j_call: TRBJ2-7

cdr3_aa: CASSQGGGGAYGYTF
cdr3_nt: TGCGCCAGCAGCCAAGGGGGAGGGGGCGCGTATGGCTACACCTTC
d_call: TRBD1
clone_size: -
v_call: TRBV4-1
j_call: TRBJ1-2

cdr3_aa: CASSETSGVQETQYF
cdr3_nt: TGCGCCAGCAGCGAGACTAGCGGGGTACAAGAGACCCAGTACTTC
d_call: TRBD2
clone_size: -
v_call: TRBV5-1
j_call: TRBJ2-5

cdr3_aa: CASNGLAGQTYEQYF
cdr3_nt: TGTGCCAGCAATGGGCTGGCGGGACAGACCTACGAGCAGTACTTC
d_call: -
clone_size: -
v_call: TRBV6-1
j_call: TRBJ2-7

cdr3_aa: CASSLYGDEQFF
cdr3_nt: TGTGCCAGCAGCTTATATGGAGATGAGCAGTTCTTC
d_call: -
clone_size: -
v_call: TRBV7-2
j_call: TRBJ2-1

cdr3_aa: CASTLRTGFYGYTF
cdr3_nt: TGTGCCAGTACCTTGAGGACAGGTTTCTATGGCTACACCTTC
d_call: TRBD1
clone_size: -
v_call: TRBV19
j_call: TRBJ1-2

cdr3_aa: CASSVDGYNEQFF
cdr3_nt: TGTGCCAGCAGCGTAGACGGCTACAATGAGCAGTTCTTC
d_call: -
clone_size: -
v_call: TRBV9
j_call: TRBJ2-1

cdr3_aa: CASSLSGQGYGYTF
cdr3_nt: TGTGCCAGCAGTCTCTCCGGACAGGGGTATGGCTACACCTTC
d_call: TRBD1
clone_size: -
v_call: TRBV2
j_call: TRBJ1-2

cdr3_aa: CASSYSNQPQHF
cdr3_nt: TGTGCCAGCAGCTATAGCAATCAGCCCCAGCATTTT
d_call: -
clone_size: -
v_call: TRBV7-2
j_call: TRBJ1-5

cdr3_aa: CASRDLGNTIYF
cdr3_nt: TGTGCCAGCAGGGACTTAGGAAACACCATATATTTT
d_call: -
clone_size: -
v_call: TRBV6-5
j_call: TRBJ1-3

cdr3_aa: CASSYGGTGEYGYTF
cdr3_nt: TGTGCCAGCAGTTACGGAGGGACAGGGGAGTATGGCTACACCTTC
d_call: TRBD1
clone_size: -
v_call: TRBV6-5
j_call: TRBJ1-2

cdr3_aa: CASSLALAGGQTQYF
cdr3_nt: TGTGCCAGCAGCTTGGCCCTAGCGGGGGGGCAGACCCAGTACTTC
d_call: TRBD2
clone_size: -
v_call: TRBV5-8
j_call: TRBJ2-5